This entry concerns a single T cell receptor (beta chain). Its antigen is as yet unknown. This entry is derived from a study of Graves' ophthalmopathy and Graves' hyperthyroidism. The wider study: At the time of initial diagnosis and before any treatment, peripheral blood was collected. Notes on the study in general: With about 87% sensitivity and about 83% specificity, a 13-signature model separated ophthalmopathy from stable hyperthyroidism. Blood also carried most expanded thyroid clonotypes exceeding 0.001 frequency.

Scientists amplified the TCR beta CDR3 regions from RNA transcripts. First-round RT-PCR with HTBI primers preceded a second-round multiplex PCR. In TCRdb, the multiplex PCR reads were re-called with MiXCR into one record per CDR3 protein. In the table there are 650,000 to 900,000 distinct CDR3 sequences, roughly 41% of which are singletons. Where ophthalmopathy was present, donors had moderate-to-severe activity, CAS ≥3, NOSPECS ≥4 and duration under 3 months. The sequenced sample was peripheral blood. The sequence came from an adult man with Graves' ophthalmopathy.

The CDR3 DNA reads as TGTGCCAGCGCACACCGGGGACAGAGAGCTTACTATGGCTACACCTTC. It specifies CASAHRGQRAYYGYTF. The chain couples TRBV12-3 or TRBV12-4 to TRBJ1-2; 7 bases map to TRBD1. The trim removed 8 bases at V and 3 bases at J, leaving 15 bases unmatched. There are 16 residues in the CDR3.